The 27 T cell receptor beta chains below were found in one sample sequenced in a study of shared clonotypes between healthy human individuals. Libraries were prepared by immunoSEQ multiplex PCR; TCRdb keeps only in-frame clonotypes and omits some of them. This sample has 850,000 to 1,200,000 clones, with roughly 80% found just once. The sequencing input was memory CD4+ T cells sorted from blood. Subset meaning: CD45RA-negative fraction. These receptors all stem from a man aged 18 to 29 in good health.

This chain joins TRBV6-5 and TRBJ2-3, with D perhaps TRBD2 (5 bases). The CDR3 loop spans 11 amino acids. Germline V gives CDR1 MNHEY, CDR2 SVGAGI. Trimming pared 8 bases from V and 7 bases from J, leaving 10 bases between. The CDR3 is CASFNGNTQYF. Written as DNA, the CDR3 is TGTGCCAGCTTCAACGGGAATACGCAGTATTTT.

Of note for this clone: Given a far larger clone just one base away, this is likely a sequencing read error. The chain has TRBV7-2 and TRBJ2-2, with D perhaps matching TRBD2 (5 bases). Between the trimmed V and J ends, which lost 3 bases and 7 bases, there was a span of 6 bases. The germline V gene has CDR1 SGHTA and CDR2 FQGNSA. The CDR3 is 12 amino acids. CDR3 loop: CASSLGSGELFF. CDR3 bases: TGTGCCAGCAGCTTGGGGAGCGGGGAGCTGTTTTTT.

This clone was counted a few times. The chain is built from TRBV9 and TRBJ2-2; D might be TRBD2 (5 bases). V was pared by 0 bases and J by 3 bases, with 9 bases between. This CDR3 is 15 amino acids long. Germline values: CDR1 SGDLS, CDR2 YYNGEE. DNA for the CDR3: TGTGCCAGCAGCGTAGGAGCGGAACACACCGGGGAGCTGTTTTTT. Its protein is CASSVGAEHTGELFF.

V usage is TRBV6-6 and J usage is TRBJ1-1; D possibly corresponds to TRBD1 (5 bases). The CDR3 runs to 14 residues. Looked up from germline, CDR1 is MNHNY and CDR2 is SVGAGI (reference sequence). Between the trimmed V and J ends, which lost 7 bases and 6 bases, there was a span of 18 bases. The CDR3 region is CASIRPGKGPEAFF. CDR3 DNA sequence: TGTGCCAGCATTAGGCCCGGGAAGGGGCCTGAAGCTTTCTTT.

This chain links TRBV6-1 with TRBJ2-7; 8 positions match TRBD1. V lost 4 bases to trimming and J lost 4 bases; unmatched junction nucleotides: 12. CDR1 is MNHNS, CDR2 SASEGT, per germline. The CDR3 has 16 residues. The CDR3 region has the DNA TGTGCCAGCAGTGGGGAGAACCGGGACAGGAGATACGAGCAGTACTTC. Protein sequence: CASSGENRDRRYEQYF.

The V and J genes are TRBV28 and TRBJ2-2; TRBD2 agrees at 8 bases. Trimming removed 2 bases from V and 4 bases from J; junction bases left unmatched: 3. The CDR3 spans 15 residues. Germline V lookup: CDR1 MDHEN, CDR2 SYDVKM. The CDR3 is CASSLPGGFTGELFF. The DNA for the CDR3 is TGTGCCAGCAGTTTACCGGGGGGGTTCACCGGGGAGCTGTTTTTT. The whole variable domain, filled in from reference TRBV28 and TRBJ2-2, reads DVKVTQSSRYLVKRTGEKVFLECVQDMDHENMFWYRQDPGLGLRLIYFSYDVKMKEKGDIPEGYSVSREKKERFSLILESASTNQTSMYLCASSLPGGFTGELFFGEGSRLTVL.

This chain connects TRBV2 to TRBJ2-1, with D tentatively TRBD1 (5 bases). CDR3 length: 14 amino acids. V was shortened by 7 bases and J by 3 bases, with 13 bases between the two germline ends. Germline V gives CDR1 SNHLY, CDR2 FYNNEI. CDR3 residues: CASIRDSHYNEQFF. The CDR3 DNA reads TGTGCCAGCATCCGTGACAGTCACTACAATGAGCAGTTCTTC.

This chain connects TRBV2 to TRBJ1-5, with D uncertain. The CDR3 extends over 15 amino acids. Germline values: CDR1 SNHLY, CDR2 FYNNEI. The ends were cut back, 4 bases at V and 0 bases at J, with 10 bases in the middle. The CDR3 bases are TGTGCCAGCAGTGTTAAGGGTTATAGCAATCAGCCCCAGCATTTT. Translated, it gives CASSVKGYSNQPQHF.

The gene calls are TRBV4-1 and TRBJ2-7; 7 bases are a match to TRBD1. CDR1 is MGHRA, CDR2 YSYEKL, per germline. There are 15 residues in the CDR3. Trimming at V came to 4 bases and at J to 2 bases, leaving 8 bases not matched to a gene. This chain's CDR3 is CASSLPDRLTYEQYF. In DNA, the CDR3 is TGCGCCAGCAGCCTACCGGACAGGTTAACCTACGAGCAGTACTTC.

The rearrangement joins TRBV10-3 to TRBJ2-7, with 9 bases matching TRBD1. V shed 10 bases and J 1 base; nucleotides not matched to a gene: 14. The V gene's germline CDR1 is ENHRY and CDR2 SYGVKD. This CDR3 region has 16 residues. Here the CDR3 DNA reads TGTGCCACCCTTAATGCCGGGACAGGGCTATCCTACGAGCAGTACTTC. Amino acid sequence: CATLNAGTGLSYEQYF.

The chain recombines TRBV30 with TRBJ1-5; no definite D call. Trimming pared 0 bases from V and 6 bases from J, leaving 6 bases between. Germline CDR1 reads GTSNPN; CDR2 reads SVGIG (reference sequence). The CDR3 spans 12 residues. The CDR3, as DNA: TGTGCCTGGAGTGTAAACGGTCAGCCCCAGCATTTT. Translated, it gives CAWSVNGQPQHF.

This clone was seen only a few times. The V gene is TRBV11-2, the J gene TRBJ2-7; D is ambiguous. Looked up from germline, CDR1 is SGHAT and CDR2 is FQNNGV. Between the trimmed V and J ends, which lost 0 bases and 0 bases, there was a span of 6 bases. This CDR3 has 14 residues. The CDR3 nucleotides read TGTGCCAGCAGCTTAGACACGGCCTCCTACGAGCAGTACTTC. This codes for CASSLDTASYEQYF.

This clone was counted between two and nine times. The CDR3 DNA reads as TGTGCCAGCAGTTTTTTGGGGGCTGAAGGCTACACCTTC. Protein sequence: CASSFLGAEGYTF. This chain links TRBV6-1 with TRBJ1-2, with D perhaps TRBD1 (6 bases). CDR1 and CDR2 from the germline V gene are MNHNS and SASEGT. V was cut by 5 bases and J by 8 bases, with 15 bases left in between. The CDR3 runs 13 residues.

The V call is TRBV5-1, the J call TRBJ2-3; 8 bases map to TRBD2. V was pared by 8 bases and J by 0 bases, with 5 bases of the junction left unmatched. The CDR3 runs 14 residues. The germline V gene encodes CDR1 SGHRS and CDR2 YFSETQ. This CDR3 is CASYTSGSTDTQYF. In nucleotides, the CDR3 is TGCGCCAGTTATACTAGCGGCAGCACAGATACGCAGTATTTT.

This clone was found many times. Other DNA sequences in the sample encode the same CDR3. This chain links TRBV6-1 with TRBJ1-6; weak D call: TRBD1 (5 bases). Trimming removed 5 bases from V and 2 bases from J, with 10 bases in between. Germline assignment: CDR1 MNHNS and CDR2 SASEGT. The CDR3 runs 15 residues. As DNA, the CDR3 is TGTGCCAGCAGTCAGGGCAGGGCCTATAATTCACCCCTCCACTTT. Translated: CASSQGRAYNSPLHF.

CDR3 in DNA: TGTGCCAGCAGCTTGGTTGGTCAGGGGGGAATTTTGGCTAATGAAAAACTGTTTTTT. This translates into CASSLVGQGGILANEKLFF. The chain carries TRBV5-6 and TRBJ1-4, with 7 bases that match TRBD1. Per the germline V gene, CDR1 is SGHDT and CDR2 is YYEEEE. Trimming took 0 bases from V and 3 from J; bases not matched to a gene: 14. This CDR3 region has 19 residues.

Of note for this clone: The sample contains more than one DNA sequence encoding this CDR3. V gene TRBV2 combines with J gene TRBJ1-5; 8 positions match TRBD1. The CDR3 extends over 15 amino acids. V lost 4 bases, J lost 4 bases, and 6 bases stayed unmatched. The V gene's germline CDR1 is SNHLY and CDR2 FYNNEI. This CDR3 reads CASSAQGASNQPQHF. The CDR3 nucleotides read TGTGCCAGCAGTGCCCAGGGGGCGAGTAATCAGCCCCAGCATTTT.

This rearrangement joins TRBV30 to TRBJ2-7; a possible D gene is TRBD1 (6 bases). This CDR3 has 14 amino acids. Trimming took 1 base from V and 6 from J, leaving 16 bases between them. Germline CDR1 is GTSNPN and CDR2 is SVGIG (reference sequence). For the CDR3, the DNA is TGTGCCTGGAGTGGGAACAGGGTGACGGGCGAGCAGTACTTC. Its protein product is CAWSGNRVTGEQYF.

The chain recombines TRBV5-6 with TRBJ1-2; D perhaps matches TRBD1 (6 bases). CDR1 SGHDT and CDR2 YYEEEE come from the germline V gene. This CDR3 region has 15 residues. The V end lost 4 bases, the J end lost 1 base, and 14 bases lay between the germline ends. In DNA form, the CDR3 reads TGTGCCAGCAGCCCCCCGGGGGCTTATAACTATGGCTACACCTTC. Its translation: CASSPPGAYNYGYTF.

The chain joins TRBV6-4 to TRBJ1-2; D remains unclear. CDR1 and CDR2 (germline): MRHNA, SNTAGT. The germline V and J ends were trimmed by 2 bases and 8 bases, with 15 bases remaining between them. This CDR3 is 14 amino acids long. The CDR3 reads CASSDTPGHRGYTF. CDR3 coding DNA: TGTGCCAGCAGTGACACACCAGGTCACCGAGGCTACACCTTC.

The chain combines TRBV5-4 with TRBJ1-6; D is possibly TRBD1 (5 bases). The germline V and J ends were trimmed by 0 bases and 7 bases, with 11 bases remaining between them. CDR1 SGHNT and CDR2 YYREEE come from the germline V gene (reference sequence). This CDR3 is built from 15 residues. The CDR3 nucleotides read TGTGCCAGCAGCTTGGAGACAAAGGGGAATTCACCCCTCCACTTT. This encodes CASSLETKGNSPLHF. The full variable domain, with the rest looked up from reference TRBV5-4 and TRBJ1-6, is ETGVTQSPTHLIKTRGQQVTLRCSSQSGHNTVSWYQQALGQGPQFIFQYYREEENGRGNFPPRFSGLQFPNYSSELNVNALELDDSALYLCASSLETKGNSPLHFGNGTRLTVT.

The chain uses TRBV6-6 and TRBJ2-1, with D possibly matching TRBD1 (6 bases). Per germline, CDR1 MNHNY and CDR2 SVGAGI (reference sequence). V was pared by 5 bases and J by 7 bases, with 9 bases between. The CDR3 spans 12 residues. The CDR3 DNA follows: TGTGCCAGCAGTCCCACAGGGAATGAGCAGTTCTTC. Its protein is CASSPTGNEQFF.

The rearrangement links TRBV7-9 to TRBJ2-1; tentatively, D is TRBD1 or TRBD2 (6 bases each). V was clipped by 4 bases and J by 1 base, with 14 bases between them. The CDR3 has 16 residues. Germline CDR1 reads SEHNR; CDR2 reads FQNEAQ (reference sequence). The CDR3 reads CASSSLGGLSYNEQFF. CDR3 nucleotide sequence: TGTGCCAGCAGCTCGTTAGGGGGGTTATCCTACAATGAGCAGTTCTTC.

This chain joins TRBV2 and TRBJ1-2; no clear D. Between the trimmed V and J ends, which lost 5 bases and 0 bases, there was a span of 7 bases. Germline V CDR1 and CDR2: SNHLY, FYNNEI. The CDR3 is 13 amino acids. The CDR3 nucleotides read TGTGCCAGCAGTCTAAGGGCTAACTATGGCTACACCTTC. Translating it yields CASSLRANYGYTF.

This chain uses TRBV9 with TRBJ2-3; D is perhaps TRBD1 or TRBD2 (5 bases each). This CDR3 is built from 16 residues. V was shortened by 0 bases and J by 3 bases, with 14 bases between the two germline ends. Per germline, CDR1 SGDLS and CDR2 YYNGEE. The CDR3 DNA follows: TGTGCCAGCAGCGTAGCTGATCATGGGGGTACAGATACGCAGTATTTT. It is translated as CASSVADHGGTDTQYF. Combining the CDR3 with reference TRBV9 and TRBJ2-3 gives the whole variable domain DSGVTQTPKHLITATGQRVTLRCSPRSGDLSVYWYQQSLDQGLQFLIQYYNGEERAKGNILERFSAQQFPDLHSELNLSSLELGDSALYFCASSVADHGGTDTQYFGPGTRLTVL.

A few counts support this clone. The rearrangement links TRBV7-9 to TRBJ1-1; D remains unclear. The CDR3 extends over 13 amino acids. V gave up 5 bases and J gave up 2 bases, with 9 bases separating them. Germline V gene lookup returns CDR1 SEHNR and CDR2 FQNEAQ (reference sequence). CDR3 sequence (DNA): TGTGCCAGCAGCCGAGAGGCTAACACTGAAGCTTTCTTT. Translating gives CASSREANTEAFF.

The V call is TRBV7-3, the J call TRBJ2-5; D gene ambiguous. V was shortened by 3 bases and J by 0 bases, with 5 bases between the two germline ends. CDR3 length: 13 amino acids. CDR1 SGHTA and CDR2 FQGTGA come from the germline V gene. The CDR3 loop reads CASSFRYQETQYF. The CDR3 DNA follows: TGTGCCAGCAGCTTTAGGTACCAAGAGACCCAGTACTTC.